This T cell receptor (beta chain) was identified during a study of Ad26.COV2.S vaccination and SARS-CoV-2 variants. Turning to the study itself: This donor came from the COV1001 trial of Ad26.COV2.S.

Treatment noted: roughly 20 received Ad26.COV2.S at low or high dose, single or two shots; about 5 received placebo; per-sample allocation not given. Sampling was done on day 63 after the first vaccine or placebo injection. The vaccine antigen was prefusion-stabilized Wuhan SARS-CoV-2 spike. The CDR3 runs 15 residues. The germline V gene encodes CDR1 MNHEY and CDR2 SVGAGI. V lost 6 bases, J lost 8 bases, and 10 bases stayed unmatched. Using immunoSEQ multiplex PCR, the repertoire was profiled, and TCRdb retains in-frame clones only, with some absent. The repertoire holds about 680,000 clones, with 70% to 90% as singletons.

The V and J genes are TRBV6-5 and TRBJ1-4, with 9 positions matching TRBD1. This TCR was recovered from a person aged 18-65 years who received the Ad26.COV2.S COVID-19 vaccine or a placebo. Here the sequenced sample was peripheral blood, taken in a trial of Ad26.COV2.S vaccine versus placebo. The chain's CDR3 is CASRAGDREGEKLFF. The CDR3 DNA sequence: TGTGCCAGCAGGGCTGGGGACAGGGAAGGGGAAAAACTGTTTTTT.